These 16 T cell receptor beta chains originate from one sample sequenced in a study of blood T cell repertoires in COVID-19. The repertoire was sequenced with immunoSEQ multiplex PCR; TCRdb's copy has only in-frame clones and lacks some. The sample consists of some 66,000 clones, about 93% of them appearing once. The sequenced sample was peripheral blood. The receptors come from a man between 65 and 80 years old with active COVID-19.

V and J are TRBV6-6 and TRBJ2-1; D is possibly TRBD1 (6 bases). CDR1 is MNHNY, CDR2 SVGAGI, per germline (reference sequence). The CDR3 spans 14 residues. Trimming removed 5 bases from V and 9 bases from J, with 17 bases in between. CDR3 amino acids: CASSDSLGAGEQFF. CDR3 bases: TGTGCCAGCAGTGATAGTTTGGGGGCGGGTGAGCAGTTCTTC.

The chain's CDR3 is CASSLGTAEAFF. The CDR3 bases are TGTGCCAGCAGCTTAGGGACAGCTGAAGCTTTCTTT. J is TRBJ1-1 and V is TRBV11-3, with D tentatively TRBD1 (6 bases). CDR1 SGHNT and CDR2 YENEEA come from the germline V gene. The V end lost 1 base, the J end lost 6 bases, and 6 bases lay between the germline ends. The CDR3 spans 12 residues.

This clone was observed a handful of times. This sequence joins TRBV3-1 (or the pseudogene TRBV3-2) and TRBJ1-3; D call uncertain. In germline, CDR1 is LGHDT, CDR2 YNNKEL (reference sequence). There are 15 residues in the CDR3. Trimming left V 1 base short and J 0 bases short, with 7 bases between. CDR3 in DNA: TGTGCCAGCAGCCAAGGGCGGGACTCTGGAAACACCATATATTTT. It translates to CASSQGRDSGNTIYF.

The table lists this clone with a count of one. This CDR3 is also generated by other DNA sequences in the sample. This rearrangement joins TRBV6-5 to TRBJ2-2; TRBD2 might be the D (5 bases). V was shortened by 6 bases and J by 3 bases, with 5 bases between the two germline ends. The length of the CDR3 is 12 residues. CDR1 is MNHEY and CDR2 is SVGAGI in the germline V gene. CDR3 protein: CASRRDTGELFF. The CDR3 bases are TGTGCCAGCAGGAGGGACACCGGGGAGCTGTTTTTT.

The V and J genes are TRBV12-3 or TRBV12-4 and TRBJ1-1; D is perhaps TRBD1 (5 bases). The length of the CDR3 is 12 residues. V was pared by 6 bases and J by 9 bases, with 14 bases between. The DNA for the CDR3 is TGTGCCAGCAGCCTAGACAGTGTAAAAGCTTTCTTT. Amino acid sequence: CASSLDSVKAFF.

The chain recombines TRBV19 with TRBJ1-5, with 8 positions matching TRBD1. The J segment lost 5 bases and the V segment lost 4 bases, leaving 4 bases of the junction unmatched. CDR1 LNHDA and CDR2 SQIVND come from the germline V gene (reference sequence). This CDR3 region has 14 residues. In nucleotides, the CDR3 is TGTGCCAGTAGTAGGACAGGGATTTATCAGCCCCAGCATTTT. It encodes CASSRTGIYQPQHF.

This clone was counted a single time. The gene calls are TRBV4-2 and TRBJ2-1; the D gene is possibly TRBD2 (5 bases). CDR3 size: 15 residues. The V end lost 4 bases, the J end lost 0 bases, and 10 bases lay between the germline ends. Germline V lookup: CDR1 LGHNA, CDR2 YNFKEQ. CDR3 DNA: TGTGCCAGCAGCCGCACTAGTAGCTCCTACAATGAGCAGTTCTTC. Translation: CASSRTSSSYNEQFF.

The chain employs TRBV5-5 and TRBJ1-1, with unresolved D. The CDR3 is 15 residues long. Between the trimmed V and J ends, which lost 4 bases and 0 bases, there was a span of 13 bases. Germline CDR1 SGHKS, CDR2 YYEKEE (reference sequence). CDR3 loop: CASSPGVRMNTEAFF. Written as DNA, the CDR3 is TGTGCCAGCAGCCCCGGGGTCCGAATGAACACTGAAGCTTTCTTT.

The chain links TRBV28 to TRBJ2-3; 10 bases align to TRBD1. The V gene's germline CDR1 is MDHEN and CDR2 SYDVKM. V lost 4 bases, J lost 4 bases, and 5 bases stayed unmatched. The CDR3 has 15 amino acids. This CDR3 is CASSSPGQGPDTQYF. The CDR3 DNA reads TGTGCCAGCAGTTCTCCGGGACAGGGGCCAGATACGCAGTATTTT.

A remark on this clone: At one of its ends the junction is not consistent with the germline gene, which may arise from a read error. The chain's CDR3 is CSAGSDYGYTF. CDR3 coding DNA: TGCAGTGCGGGCAGCGACTACGGCTACACCTTC. V and J are TRBV20-1 and TRBJ1-2; D uncertain. CDR1 and CDR2 from the germline V gene are DFQATT and SNEGSKA (reference sequence). The CDR3 spans 11 residues.

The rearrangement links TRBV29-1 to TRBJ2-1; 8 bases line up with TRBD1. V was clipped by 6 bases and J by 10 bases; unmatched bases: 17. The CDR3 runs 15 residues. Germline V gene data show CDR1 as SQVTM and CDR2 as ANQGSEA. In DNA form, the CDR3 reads TGCAGCGTGCCTCCCGGGACAGGACAGTACGGGGAGCAGTTCTTC. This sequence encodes CSVPPGTGQYGEQFF.

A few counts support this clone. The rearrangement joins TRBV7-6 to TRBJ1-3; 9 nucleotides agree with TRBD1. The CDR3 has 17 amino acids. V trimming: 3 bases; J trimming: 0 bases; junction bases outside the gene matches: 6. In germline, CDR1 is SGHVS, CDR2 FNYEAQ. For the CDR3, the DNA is TGTGCCAGCAGCTTGGGACAGGGTATCGGCTCTGGAAACACCATATATTTT. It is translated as CASSLGQGIGSGNTIYF.

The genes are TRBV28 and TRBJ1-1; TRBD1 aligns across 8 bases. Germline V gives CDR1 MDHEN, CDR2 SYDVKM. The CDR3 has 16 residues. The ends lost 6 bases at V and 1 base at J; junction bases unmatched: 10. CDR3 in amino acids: CASSLFGQGQNTEAFF. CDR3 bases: TGTGCCAGCAGCCTATTTGGACAGGGACAGAACACTGAAGCTTTCTTT.

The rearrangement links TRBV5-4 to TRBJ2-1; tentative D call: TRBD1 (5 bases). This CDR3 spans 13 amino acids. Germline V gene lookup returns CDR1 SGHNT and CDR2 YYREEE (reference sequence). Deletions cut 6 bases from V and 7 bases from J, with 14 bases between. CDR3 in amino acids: CASTHPRVNEQFF. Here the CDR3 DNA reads TGTGCCAGCACCCACCCCAGGGTAAATGAGCAGTTCTTC.

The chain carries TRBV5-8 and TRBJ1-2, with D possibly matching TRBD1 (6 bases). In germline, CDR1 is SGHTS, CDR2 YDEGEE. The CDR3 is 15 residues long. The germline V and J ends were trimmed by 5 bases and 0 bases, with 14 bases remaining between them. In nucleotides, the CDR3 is TGTGCCAGCAGTTCGTTTGGACAGCCTAACTATGGCTACACCTTC. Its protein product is CASSSFGQPNYGYTF.

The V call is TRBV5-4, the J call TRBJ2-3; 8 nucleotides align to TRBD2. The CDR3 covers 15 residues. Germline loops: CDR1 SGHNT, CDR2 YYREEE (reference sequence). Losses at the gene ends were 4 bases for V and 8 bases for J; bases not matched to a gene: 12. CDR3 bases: TGTGCCAGCAGCCGTCCCGATGCGGGGGGCATTACGCAGTATTTT. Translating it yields CASSRPDAGGITQYF.